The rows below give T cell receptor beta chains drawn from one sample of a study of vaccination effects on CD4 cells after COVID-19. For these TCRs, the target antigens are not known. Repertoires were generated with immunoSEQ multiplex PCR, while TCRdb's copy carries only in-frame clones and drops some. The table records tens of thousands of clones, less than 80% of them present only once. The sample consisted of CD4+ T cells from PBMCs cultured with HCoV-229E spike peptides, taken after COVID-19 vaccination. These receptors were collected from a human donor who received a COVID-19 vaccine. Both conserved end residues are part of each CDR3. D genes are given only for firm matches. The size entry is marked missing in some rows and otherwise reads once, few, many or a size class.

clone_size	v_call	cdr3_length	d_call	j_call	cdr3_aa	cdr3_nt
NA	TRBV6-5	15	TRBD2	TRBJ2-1	CASAVAGGTYNEQFF	TGTGCCAGCGCGGTGGCGGGGGGTACCTACAATGAGCAGTTCTTC
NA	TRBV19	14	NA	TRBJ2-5	CASRLSTYQETQYF	TGTGCCAGTAGGCTCAGTACGTACCAAGAGACCCAGTACTTC
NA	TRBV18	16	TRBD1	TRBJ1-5	CASSPDRGQNNQPQHF	TGTGCCAGCTCACCAGACAGGGGGCAAAACAATCAGCCCCAGCATTTT
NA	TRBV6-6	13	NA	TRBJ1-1	CASRPHGGTEAFF	TGTGCCAGCAGGCCTCACGGGGGGACTGAAGCTTTCTTT
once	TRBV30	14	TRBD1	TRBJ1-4	CAWSAGTVNEKLFF	TGTGCCTGGAGTGCCGGGACAGTAAATGAAAAACTGTTTTTT
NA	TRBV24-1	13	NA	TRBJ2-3	CATKASFGDTQYF	TGTGCCACCAAGGCTAGTTTTGGAGATACGCAGTATTTT
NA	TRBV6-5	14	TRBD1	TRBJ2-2	CASRGGIDTGELFF	TGTGCCAGCAGAGGGGGCATAGACACCGGGGAGCTGTTTTTT
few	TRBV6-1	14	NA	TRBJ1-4	CASSGPSIGEKLFF	TGTGCCAGCAGTGGCCCCTCGATTGGTGAAAAACTGTTTTTT
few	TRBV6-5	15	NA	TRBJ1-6	CASSSVRYHSGSLHF	TGTGCCAGCAGTTCGGTCAGGTATCACTCTGGGTCCCTCCACTTT
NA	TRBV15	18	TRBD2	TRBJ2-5	CATSRALGRLAGKETQYF	TGTGCCACCAGCAGAGCCCTAGGGAGACTAGCGGGGAAAGAGACCCAGTACTTC
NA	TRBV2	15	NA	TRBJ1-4	CASSRQDPSAEKLFF	TGTGCCAGCAGTCGACAGGACCCCTCTGCTGAAAAACTGTTTTTT
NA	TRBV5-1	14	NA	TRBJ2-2	CASSGTEFTGELFF	TGCGCCAGCAGCGGAACAGAATTCACCGGGGAGCTGTTTTTT
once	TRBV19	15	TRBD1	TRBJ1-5	CASSLGQAGNQPQHF	TGTGCCAGTAGCTTGGGACAGGCGGGCAATCAGCCCCAGCATTTT
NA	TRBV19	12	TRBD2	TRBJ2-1	CASSPRGGEVFF	TGTGCCAGTAGTCCCCGCGGGGGGGAGGTTTTCTTC
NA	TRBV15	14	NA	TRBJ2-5	CATSRAPLGETQYF	TGTGCCACCAGCAGAGCGCCACTCGGGGAGACCCAGTACTTC
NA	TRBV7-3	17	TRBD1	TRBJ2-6	CASSTGTGRTGANVLTF	TGTGCCAGCAGCACCGGGACAGGGCGGACTGGGGCCAACGTCCTGACTTTC
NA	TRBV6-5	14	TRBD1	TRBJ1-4	CASRMTGSAEKLFF	TGTGCCAGCAGAATGACAGGGTCTGCTGAAAAACTGTTTTTT
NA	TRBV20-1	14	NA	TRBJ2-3	CSASQRDHADTQYF	TGCAGTGCTAGTCAACGGGACCACGCAGATACGCAGTATTTT
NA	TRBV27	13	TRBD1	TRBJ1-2	CASSPGTGPGYTF	TGTGCCAGCAGTCCCGGGACAGGGCCTGGCTACACCTTC
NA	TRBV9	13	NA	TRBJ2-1	CASSARQGEEQFF	TGTGCCAGCAGCGCCCGTCAGGGTGAAGAGCAGTTCTTC
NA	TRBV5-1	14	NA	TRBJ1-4	CASSLGATNEKLFF	TGCGCCAGCAGCTTAGGGGCAACTAATGAAAAACTGTTTTTT
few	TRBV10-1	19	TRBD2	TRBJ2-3	CASSESPFVAGGSTDTQYF	TGCGCCAGCAGTGAGTCTCCCTTTGTAGCGGGGGGAAGCACAGATACGCAGTATTTT
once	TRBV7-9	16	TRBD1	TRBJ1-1	CASSGSQGALSGEAFF	TGTGCCAGCAGCGGGAGCCAGGGGGCGCTTTCGGGCGAGGCTTTCTTT
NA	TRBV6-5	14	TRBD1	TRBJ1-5	CASSLRQGNQPQHF	TGTGCCAGCAGTCTGCGACAGGGAAATCAGCCCCAGCATTTT
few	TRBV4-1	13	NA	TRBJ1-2	CASSPGPFLGYTF	TGCGCCAGCAGCCCCGGCCCCTTCTTGGGCTACACCTTC
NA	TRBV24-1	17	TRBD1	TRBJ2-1	CATSESTGGGSYNEQFF	TGTGCCACCAGTGAAAGTACAGGGGGCGGCTCCTACAATGAGCAGTTCTTC
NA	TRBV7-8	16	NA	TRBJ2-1	CASSLAIAGGNNEQFF	TGTGCCAGCAGCTTAGCAATAGCAGGCGGGAACAATGAGCAGTTCTTC
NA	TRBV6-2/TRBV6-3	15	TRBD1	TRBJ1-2	CASSNAGQGYYGYTF	TGTGCCAGCAGTAATGCGGGACAGGGCTACTATGGCTACACCTTC
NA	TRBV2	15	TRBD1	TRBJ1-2	CASSGYYRGLWGYTF	TGTGCCAGCAGTGGGTATTACAGGGGGCTGTGGGGCTACACCTTC
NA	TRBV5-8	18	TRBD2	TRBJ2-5	CASPGLPGLARTQETQYF	TGTGCCAGCCCTGGATTACCGGGACTAGCGAGGACCCAAGAGACCCAGTACTTC
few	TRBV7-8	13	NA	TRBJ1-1	CASSSSPNTEAFF	TGTGCCAGCAGCTCGTCGCCGAACACTGAAGCTTTCTTT
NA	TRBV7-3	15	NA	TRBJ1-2	CASSPGGQGSYGYTF	TGTGCCAGCAGCCCGGGAGGGCAGGGGAGCTATGGCTACACCTTC
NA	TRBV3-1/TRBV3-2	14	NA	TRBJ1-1	CASSPSYGGTEAFF	TGTGCCAGCAGCCCTAGCTATGGGGGGACTGAAGCTTTCTTT
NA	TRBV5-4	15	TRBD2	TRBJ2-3	CASSKTSGGTDTQYF	TGTGCCAGCAGCAAAACTAGCGGGGGGACAGATACGCAGTATTTT
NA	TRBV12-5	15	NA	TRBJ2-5	CASGFGDGAWETQYF	TGTGCTAGTGGTTTTGGCGACGGGGCGTGGGAGACCCAGTACTTC
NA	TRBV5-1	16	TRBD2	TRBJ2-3	CASSLDPSGYTDTQYF	TGCGCCAGCAGCTTGGATCCTAGCGGATACACAGATACGCAGTATTTT
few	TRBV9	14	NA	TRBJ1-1	CASSPSLGETEAFF	TGTGCCAGCAGCCCCTCCCTGGGGGAGACTGAAGCTTTCTTT
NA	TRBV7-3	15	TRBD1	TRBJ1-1	CASSLGVGQGTEAFF	TGTGCCAGCAGCTTGGGGGTGGGACAGGGGACTGAAGCTTTCTTT
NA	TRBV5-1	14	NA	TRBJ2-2	CASKSVMGTGELFF	TGCGCCAGCAAGTCGGTTATGGGTACCGGGGAGCTGTTTTTT
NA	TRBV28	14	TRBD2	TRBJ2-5	CASIRGLAGAAQYF	TGTGCCAGCATCAGGGGACTAGCGGGGGCGGCCCAGTACTTC
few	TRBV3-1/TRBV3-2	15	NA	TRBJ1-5	CASSQGFYSNQPQHF	TGTGCCAGCAGCCAAGGATTCTATAGCAATCAGCCCCAGCATTTT
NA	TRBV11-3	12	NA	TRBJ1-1	CASSSQGTEAFF	TGTGCCAGCAGCTCTCAAGGGACCGAAGCTTTCTTT
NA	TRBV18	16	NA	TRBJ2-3	CASSPGRRQITDTQYF	TGTGCCAGCTCACCCGGTAGGAGACAGATCACAGATACGCAGTATTTT